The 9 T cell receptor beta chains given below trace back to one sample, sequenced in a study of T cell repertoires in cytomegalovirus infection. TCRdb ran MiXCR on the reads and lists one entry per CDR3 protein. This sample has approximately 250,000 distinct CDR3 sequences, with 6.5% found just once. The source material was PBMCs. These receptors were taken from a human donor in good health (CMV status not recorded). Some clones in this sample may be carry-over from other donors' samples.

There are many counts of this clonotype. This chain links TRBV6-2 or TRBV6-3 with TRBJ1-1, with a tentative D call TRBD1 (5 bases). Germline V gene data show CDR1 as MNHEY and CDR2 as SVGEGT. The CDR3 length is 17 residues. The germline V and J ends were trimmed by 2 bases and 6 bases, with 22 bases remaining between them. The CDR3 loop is CASSYGGFIGGGPEAFF. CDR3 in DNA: TGTGCCAGCAGTTACGGGGGTTTTATTGGCGGTGGACCTGAAGCTTTCTTT.

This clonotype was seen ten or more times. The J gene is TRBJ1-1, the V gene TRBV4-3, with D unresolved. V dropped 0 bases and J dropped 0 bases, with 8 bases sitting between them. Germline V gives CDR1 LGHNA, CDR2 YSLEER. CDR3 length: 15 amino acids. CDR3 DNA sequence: TGCGCCAGCAGCCAAGATGGACTGTTGAACACTGAAGCTTTCTTT. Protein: CASSQDGLLNTEAFF.

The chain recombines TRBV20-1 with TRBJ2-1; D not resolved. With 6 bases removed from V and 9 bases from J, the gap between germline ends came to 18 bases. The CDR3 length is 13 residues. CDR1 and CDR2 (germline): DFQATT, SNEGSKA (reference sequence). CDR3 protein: CSAHGARLGEQFF. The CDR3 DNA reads TGCAGTGCCCACGGTGCGCGTTTGGGTGAGCAGTTCTTC.

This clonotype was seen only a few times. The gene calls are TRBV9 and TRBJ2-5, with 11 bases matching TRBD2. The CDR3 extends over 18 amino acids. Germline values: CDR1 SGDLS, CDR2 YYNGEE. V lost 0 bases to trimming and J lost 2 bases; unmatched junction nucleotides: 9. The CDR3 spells CASSVGLAGGPAQETQYF. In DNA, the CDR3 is TGTGCCAGCAGCGTAGGGCTAGCGGGGGGCCCGGCTCAAGAGACCCAGTACTTC.

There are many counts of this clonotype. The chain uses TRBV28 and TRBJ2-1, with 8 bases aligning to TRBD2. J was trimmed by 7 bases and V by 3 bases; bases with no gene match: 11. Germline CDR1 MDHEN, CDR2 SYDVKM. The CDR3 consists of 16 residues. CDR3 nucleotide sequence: TGTGCCAGCAGTTTCTTCGGGGGGGGGCGAAGGAATGAGCAGTTCTTC. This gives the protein CASSFFGGGRRNEQFF.

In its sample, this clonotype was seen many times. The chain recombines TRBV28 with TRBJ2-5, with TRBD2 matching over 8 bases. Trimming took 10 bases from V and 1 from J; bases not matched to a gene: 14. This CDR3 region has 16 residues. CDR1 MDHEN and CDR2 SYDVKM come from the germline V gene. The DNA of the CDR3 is TGTGCCACCTTAACGGGAGGGTCTAGGGGCCAAGAGACCCAGTACTTC. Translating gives CATLTGGSRGQETQYF.

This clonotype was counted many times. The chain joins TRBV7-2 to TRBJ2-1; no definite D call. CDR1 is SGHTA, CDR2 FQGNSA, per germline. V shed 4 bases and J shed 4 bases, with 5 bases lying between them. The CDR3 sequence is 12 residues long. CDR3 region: CASSYYYNEQFF. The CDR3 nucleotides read TGTGCCAGCAGCTATTATTACAATGAGCAGTTCTTC.

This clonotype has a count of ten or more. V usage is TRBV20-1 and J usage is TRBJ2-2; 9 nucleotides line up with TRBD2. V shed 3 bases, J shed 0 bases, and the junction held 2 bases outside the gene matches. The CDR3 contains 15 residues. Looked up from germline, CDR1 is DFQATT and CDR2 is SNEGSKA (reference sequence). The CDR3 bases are TGCAGTGCTAGTCGCGGGGGGGCGAACACCGGGGAGCTGTTTTTT. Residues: CSASRGGANTGELFF.

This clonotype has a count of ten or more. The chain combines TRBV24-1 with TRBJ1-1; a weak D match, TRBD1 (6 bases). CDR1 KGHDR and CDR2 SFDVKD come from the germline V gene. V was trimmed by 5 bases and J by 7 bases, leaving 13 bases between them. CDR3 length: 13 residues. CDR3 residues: CATSAPTGHEAFF. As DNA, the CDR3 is TGTGCCACCAGTGCCCCGACAGGACATGAAGCTTTCTTT.